This T cell receptor (beta chain) appears in the sequencing data of a study of cytomegalovirus exposure and HLA in healthy donors. 13 Jbeta primers and 60 Vbeta primers were used for the PCR. Sequencing was performed with immunoSEQ multiplex PCR; in TCRdb, only in-frame clones are kept and a portion is missing. The sample consists of approximately 190,000 clones, roughly 82% of them appearing once. V was pared by 1 base and J by 4 bases, with 3 bases of the junction left unmatched. Germline loops: CDR1 SGDLS, CDR2 YYNGEE. The CDR3 has 15 residues. A word on this clone: Its antigen is undetermined.

Study results and limitations: Some V segments could not be told apart, so they were left out, TRBV6-2 and TRBV6-3 among them.

The sequenced sample was PBMCs. The clonotype comes from a woman aged 45-59 years in good health and CMV-seropositive. The rearrangement uses TRBV9 and TRBJ2-2; 8 bases are a match to TRBD1. As DNA, the CDR3 is TGTGCCAGCAGCGTACAGGGGGCAATCACCGGGGAGCTGTTTTTT. This sequence encodes CASSVQGAITGELFF. Full variable domain (missing parts from reference TRBV9 and TRBJ2-2): DSGVTQTPKHLITATGQRVTLRCSPRSGDLSVYWYQQSLDQGLQFLIQYYNGEERAKGNILERFSAQQFPDLHSELNLSSLELGDSALYFCASSVQGAITGELFFGEGSRLTVL.